Shown below are 26 T cell receptor beta chains from a single sample sequenced in a study of blood T cell repertoires in COVID-19. Sequencing used immunoSEQ multiplex PCR; TCRdb keeps in-frame clones, though not all of them. Among around 330,000 clones listed, about nine tenths were seen once. The sequenced sample consisted of PBMCs or T cells enriched from blood (not recorded which). These receptors all come from a man aged 55 to 70 who had recovered from COVID-19.

The chain uses TRBV24-1 and TRBJ2-3; 12 bases fit TRBD2. The CDR3 is 17 residues long. Germline CDR1 and CDR2: KGHDR and SFDVKD. Losses at the gene ends were 3 bases for V and 4 bases for J; bases not matched to a gene: 7. The CDR3 bases are TGTGCCACCAGTGATCCCGGACTAGCGGGGTTCGCAGATACGCAGTATTTT. This translates into CATSDPGLAGFADTQYF.

V is TRBV28 and J is TRBJ1-1; unclear D gene. The CDR3 length is 11 residues. In germline, CDR1 is MDHEN, CDR2 SYDVKM. The ends were cut back, 4 bases at V and 3 bases at J, with 3 bases in the middle. CDR3 protein: CASSYYTEAFF. CDR3 in DNA: TGTGCCAGCAGTTACTACACTGAAGCTTTCTTT.

The chain joins TRBV28 to TRBJ1-2; 7 bases are a match to TRBD1. This CDR3 is 14 amino acids long. Germline V gene lookup returns CDR1 MDHEN and CDR2 SYDVKM. V dropped 4 bases and J dropped 3; count of bases not matched to a gene: 5. The CDR3 here is CASSSVDRDYGYTF. The CDR3, as DNA: TGTGCCAGCAGTTCCGTAGACAGGGACTATGGCTACACCTTC.

J is TRBJ2-1 and V is TRBV11-2; TRBD2 matches 13 bases. CDR3 size: 16 residues. Germline-derived CDR1 and CDR2 are SGHAT and FQNNGV. Trimming took 2 bases from V and 8 from J; bases not matched to a gene: 6. CDR3 in amino acids: CASSLTLAGGIYEQFF. The CDR3 bases are TGTGCCAGCAGCTTAACACTAGCGGGAGGGATCTATGAGCAGTTCTTC.

The rearrangement joins TRBV3-1 (or the pseudogene TRBV3-2) to TRBJ1-1; 11 bases match TRBD1. The V gene end was trimmed by 3 bases and the J gene end by 4 bases; junction bases not matched to a gene: 4. Germline V gene lookup returns CDR1 LGHDT and CDR2 YNNKEL (reference sequence). This CDR3 is built from 15 residues. The CDR3 sequence is CASSQSGTGGTEAFF. CDR3 nucleotide sequence: TGTGCCAGCAGCCAGTCCGGGACAGGGGGCACTGAAGCTTTCTTT.

This rearrangement joins TRBV2 to TRBJ2-1; possible D gene TRBD2, 6 bases. With 1 base removed from V and 15 bases from J, the gap between germline ends came to 16 bases. CDR1 and CDR2 from the germline V gene are SNHLY and FYNNEI. The CDR3 runs 13 residues. The CDR3 loop is CASSEGLDKVRFF. The CDR3 DNA sequence: TGTGCCAGCAGTGAAGGACTAGATAAGGTCCGGTTCTTC.

The rearrangement joins TRBV19 to TRBJ2-2; 13 bases are a match to TRBD2. The CDR3 extends over 16 amino acids. After removal of 4 bases from V and 6 bases from J, the junction contained 5 bases not matched to a gene. Germline V gives CDR1 LNHDA, CDR2 SQIVND (reference sequence). CDR3 coding DNA: TGTGCCAGTAGTACGGGACTAGCGGGACGGGCCGGGGAGCTGTTTTTT. Amino acid sequence: CASSTGLAGRAGELFF.

The V and J genes are TRBV27 and TRBJ1-3; 8 bases align to TRBD1. J lost 0 bases, V lost 6 bases, and 4 bases had no gene match. CDR3 length: 15 amino acids. Germline CDR1 reads MNHEY; CDR2 reads SMNVEV (reference sequence). The CDR3 DNA reads TGTGCCAGCAGGGACAGGGCGGACTCTGGAAACACCATATATTTT. This translates into CASRDRADSGNTIYF.

The chain combines TRBV20-1 with TRBJ1-4; D uncertain. Germline lookup yields CDR1 DFQATT and CDR2 SNEGSKA (reference sequence). V lost 3 bases and J 0 bases, leaving 8 bases between the germline ends. There are 14 residues in the CDR3. The CDR3 DNA sequence: TGCAGTGCTAGTCTCAGTGCAACTAATGAAAAACTGTTTTTT. Encoded protein: CSASLSATNEKLFF.

The CDR3 region is CASSIDRGGANVLTF. The DNA for the CDR3 is TGTGCCAGCAGCATAGACAGGGGTGGGGCCAACGTCCTGACTTTC. This chain connects TRBV5-6 to TRBJ2-6; 8 bases are shared with TRBD1. This CDR3 contains 15 residues. The germline gives CDR1 SGHDT, CDR2 YYEEEE. V gave up 4 bases and J gave up 3 bases; unmatched junction bases: 3.

The chain combines TRBV20-1 with TRBJ1-5, with D possibly matching TRBD1 (6 bases). Trimming pared 4 bases from V and 7 bases from J, leaving 20 bases between. Germline V gives CDR1 DFQATT, CDR2 SNEGSKA (reference sequence). The CDR3 is 15 residues long. CDR3 bases: TGCAGTGCTATTGATCGGGGGGGCTCACGACAGCCCCAGCATTTT. Translating it yields CSAIDRGGSRQPQHF.

This chain joins TRBV10-1 and TRBJ2-1, with 9 bases aligning to TRBD2. The CDR3 has 20 residues. V gave up 7 bases and J gave up 1 base; unmatched junction bases: 20. CDR1 is WNHNN and CDR2 is SYGVQD in the germline V gene (reference sequence). As DNA, the CDR3 is TGCGCCAGCATAGCTTCGGGACTAGCCAAAAGGAGGGAGTCCTACAATGAGCAGTTCTTC. The encoded protein is CASIASGLAKRRESYNEQFF.

The chain joins TRBV19 to TRBJ2-1; 12 bases are shared with TRBD2. V was pared by 7 bases and J by 7 bases, with 8 bases of the junction left unmatched. CDR1 and CDR2 from the germline V gene are LNHDA and SQIVND (reference sequence). This CDR3 comprises 15 residues. The CDR3 sequence: CASIGWTSGINEQFF. CDR3 bases: TGTGCCAGTATCGGATGGACTAGCGGGATTAATGAGCAGTTCTTC.

This rearrangement joins TRBV7-9 to TRBJ2-5, with D maybe TRBD2 (5 bases). The germline CDR1 and CDR2 sequences are SEHNR and FQNEAQ (reference sequence). The CDR3 runs 14 residues. V lost 5 bases to trimming and J lost 3 bases, with 13 bases between them. CDR3 DNA: TGTGCCAGCAGCCCTAGGGTGGGAGAAGAGACCCAGTACTTC. Amino acids: CASSPRVGEETQYF.

J is TRBJ2-5 and V is TRBV6-5, with D possibly being TRBD2 (5 bases). The germline gives CDR1 MNHEY, CDR2 SVGAGI. The CDR3 has 15 residues. Between the trimmed V and J ends, which lost 0 bases and 4 bases, there was a span of 12 bases. For the CDR3, the DNA is TGTGCCAGCAGTTACTCACTAGAACGAGGAGAGACCCAGTACTTC. Residues: CASSYSLERGETQYF.

V usage is TRBV29-1 and J usage is TRBJ2-7; D is perhaps TRBD1 (7 bases). The CDR3 runs 12 residues. Trimming took off 6 bases at V and 4 bases at J, with 13 bases between the two ends. Germline V gives CDR1 SQVTM, CDR2 ANQGSEA. The DNA for the CDR3 is TGCAGCGTGGGGGCAGGGGGGTACGAGCAGTACTTC. Amino acid sequence: CSVGAGGYEQYF.

The rearrangement joins TRBV6-2 or TRBV6-3 to TRBJ2-7; the match to TRBD1 covers 7 bases. Germline loops: CDR1 MNHEY, CDR2 SVGEGT. With V trimmed by 6 bases and J by 3 bases, 14 bases remained unmatched. This CDR3 region has 16 residues. CDR3 loop: CASSLRGQDLRYEQYF. Written as DNA, the CDR3 is TGTGCCAGCAGCCTTCGTGGACAGGACCTGCGCTACGAGCAGTACTTC.

CDR3 region: CASSSRTGGQETQYF. DNA for the CDR3: TGCGCCAGCAGCTCACGGACAGGGGGCCAAGAGACCCAGTACTTC. This chain links TRBV5-1 with TRBJ2-5; 10 bases fit TRBD1. CDR1 and CDR2 from the germline V gene are SGHRS and YFSETQ. J was trimmed by 1 base and V by 3 bases; bases with no gene match: 3. The CDR3 totals 15 residues.

The J gene is TRBJ2-7, the V gene TRBV5-1; 10 nucleotides match TRBD2. Germline loops: CDR1 SGHRS, CDR2 YFSETQ. This CDR3 has 16 residues. With V trimmed by 0 bases and J by 1 base, 4 bases remained unmatched. CDR3 bases: TGCGCCAGCAGCTTGGATCCTAGCGGGAGTTCCTACGAGCAGTACTTC. It specifies CASSLDPSGSSYEQYF.

The chain joins TRBV29-1 to TRBJ1-1, with 8 nucleotides matching TRBD1. With 5 bases clipped from V and 4 bases from J, the junction kept 6 bases outside the gene matches. The CDR3 sequence is 13 residues long. The germline V gene encodes CDR1 SQVTM and CDR2 ANQGSEA. DNA for the CDR3: TGCAGCGTTCGGACAGGGAGGGGCACTGAAGCTTTCTTT. Its translation: CSVRTGRGTEAFF.

This rearrangement joins TRBV5-1 to TRBJ2-3; the match to TRBD2 covers 13 bases. CDR3 length: 21 residues. Per the germline V gene, CDR1 is SGHRS and CDR2 is YFSETQ. V lost 3 bases, J lost 1 base, and 17 bases stayed unmatched. The CDR3 DNA reads as TGCGCCAGCAGCTCCCAAAGGACTAGCGGGAGCCCGAAGAGGGGCACAGATACGCAGTATTTT. Its translation: CASSSQRTSGSPKRGTDTQYF. The full variable domain, in which reference TRBV5-1 and TRBJ2-3 provide the parts outside the CDR3, is KAGVTQTPRYLIKTRGQQVTLSCSPISGHRSVSWYQQTPGQGLQFLFEYFSETQRNKGNFPGRFSGRQFSNSRSEMNVSTLELGDSALYLCASSSQRTSGSPKRGTDTQYFGPGTRLTVL.

This chain joins TRBV7-3 and TRBJ2-7, with D perhaps matching TRBD2 (6 bases). The CDR3 has 18 amino acids. Trimming left V 2 bases short and J 5 bases short, with 25 bases between. Per the germline V gene, CDR1 is SGHTA and CDR2 is FQGTGA. The DNA for the CDR3 is TGTGCCAGCAGCTTACGGGCGAGGGGTGCTAGCGCAGGCCACGAGCAGTACTTC. It is translated as CASSLRARGASAGHEQYF.

The CDR3 sequence: CASSHTTGTKAFF. The CDR3 DNA reads TGTGCCAGCAGCCACACTACCGGGACAAAAGCTTTCTTT. V usage is TRBV3-1 (or the pseudogene TRBV3-2) and J usage is TRBJ1-1; D perhaps matches TRBD1 (6 bases). Germline CDR1 is LGHDT and CDR2 is YNNKEL (reference sequence). There are 13 residues in the CDR3. The V and J ends lost 3 bases and 9 bases respectively, with 14 bases between them.

CDR3 DNA: TGTGCCAGCAGTCCGGGACAGGGAAATGAAAAACTGTTTTTT. Its translation: CASSPGQGNEKLFF. The chain carries TRBV11-2 and TRBJ1-4, with 9 nucleotides matching TRBD1. V lost 6 bases, J lost 5 bases, and 4 bases stayed unmatched. This CDR3 is built from 14 residues. CDR1 and CDR2 from the germline V gene are SGHAT and FQNNGV.

J is TRBJ1-1 and V is TRBV29-1; D perhaps matches TRBD1 (6 bases). Trimming took 6 bases from V and 7 from J, leaving 18 bases between them. CDR1 and CDR2 (germline): SQVTM, ANQGSEA. The CDR3 is 13 residues long. The CDR3 nucleotides are TGCAGCGTCGAACCCGGGGGGGCTCTTGAAGCTTTCTTT. Translated: CSVEPGGALEAFF.

The V call is TRBV6-5, the J call TRBJ1-6; 9 nucleotides match TRBD1. The CDR3 is 16 residues long. The V gene's germline CDR1 is MNHEY and CDR2 SVGAGI. Germline trimming cut 2 bases from V and 10 bases from J; bases unmatched to any gene: 9. The CDR3 DNA sequence: TGTGCCAGCAGTTACGGGGGACAGGGTCGAGGGTCACCCCTCCACTTT. It is translated as CASSYGGQGRGSPLHF.